Listed below are T cell receptor beta chains from one sample, sequenced in a study of shared clonotypes between healthy human individuals. Only in-frame clones appear in the TCRdb table, and some are missing; sequencing was by immunoSEQ multiplex PCR. The sample has approximately 1,000,000 clones; 75% to 85% are singletons. Sequences were obtained from memory CD4+ T cells from PBMCs. The receptors originated from a young man in good health. Some clones in this sample may be carry-over from other donors' samples. Both conserved end residues are part of each CDR3. Fields, in order: CDR3 protein, CDR3 DNA, clone size, J gene, D gene, V gene. The D gene is left open where the match is weak. Clone sizes are given selectively: once, few, many, or a class where the clone is expanded.

CAGSPGRGRSYNEQFF	TGTGCCGGCTCACCAGGGCGGGGACGCTCCTACAATGAGCAGTTCTTC	-	TRBJ2-1	-	TRBV18
CASSSDRDGEAFF	TGTGCCAGCAGCTCAGATAGGGACGGAGAAGCTTTCTTT	many	TRBJ1-1	-	TRBV7-7
CASSEWRESSGNTIYF	TGTGCCAGCAGTGAGTGGAGAGAAAGCTCTGGAAACACCATATATTTT	-	TRBJ1-3	-	TRBV2
CAISGWGTEAFF	TGTGCCATCAGTGGGTGGGGCACTGAAGCTTTCTTT	-	TRBJ1-1	-	TRBV10-3
CASSGRIQETQYF	TGTGCCAGCAGCGGGAGAATCCAAGAGACCCAGTACTTC	-	TRBJ2-5	-	TRBV5-4
CSVEADSTDTQYF	TGCAGCGTTGAAGCAGATAGCACAGATACGCAGTATTTT	-	TRBJ2-3	-	TRBV29-1
CASSLLSQPSGNTIYF	TGTGCCAGCAGCTTATTAAGTCAGCCCTCTGGAAACACCATATATTTT	-	TRBJ1-3	-	TRBV7-6
CASSDPGTSGTYEQYF	TGTGCCAGCAGTGACCCCGGGACTAGCGGGACCTACGAGCAGTACTTC	-	TRBJ2-7	TRBD2	TRBV2
CASSLALAGGVEQFF	TGCGCCAGCAGCTTGGCCCTAGCGGGTGGGGTTGAGCAGTTCTTC	-	TRBJ2-1	TRBD2	TRBV5-1
CASSPTSFNEKLFF	TGTGCCAGCTCCCCGACTTCTTTTAATGAAAAACTGTTTTTT	-	TRBJ1-4	-	TRBV7-2
CASSPPYGTSGLTGSYNEQFF	TGTGCCAGCAGTCCCCCATACGGGACTAGCGGCCTAACCGGCTCCTACAATGAGCAGTTCTTC	-	TRBJ2-1	TRBD2	TRBV27
CASRTSGRAEETQYF	TGTGCCAGCCGGACTAGCGGGAGGGCGGAAGAGACCCAGTACTTC	-	TRBJ2-5	TRBD2	TRBV19
CASSQGQLKETQYF	TGTGCCAGCAGTCAGGGACAACTGAAAGAGACCCAGTACTTC	-	TRBJ2-5	-	TRBV5-5
CAWSPPGSSGNTIYF	TGTGCCTGGAGCCCCCCTGGAAGCTCTGGAAACACCATATATTTT	-	TRBJ1-3	-	TRBV30
CASGLEDTQYF	TGTGCTAGTGGCCTCGAAGATACGCAGTATTTT	-	TRBJ2-3	-	TRBV12-5
CASSLGQGDTGELFF	TGTGCCAGCAGCTTAGGACAGGGGGACACCGGGGAGCTGTTTTTT	-	TRBJ2-2	TRBD1	TRBV7-9
CASSHNGGGGYHSYEQYF	TGTGCCAGCAGTCACAACGGGGGGGGCGGGTATCACTCCTACGAGCAGTACTTC	-	TRBJ2-7	TRBD2	TRBV28
CASSWTTRSEQYF	TGTGCCAGCAGTTGGACTACACGTTCCGAGCAGTACTTC	-	TRBJ2-7	-	TRBV28
CASSFWRPQTQETQYF	TGTGCCAGCAGTTTCTGGAGACCGCAGACTCAAGAGACCCAGTACTTC	-	TRBJ2-5	-	TRBV27
CASSTTIRDFAYEQYF	TGTGCCAGCAGCACTACCATCCGGGACTTTGCCTACGAGCAGTACTTC	-	TRBJ2-7	-	TRBV28
CASSVLASGANVLTF	TGTGCCAGCAGCGTACTAGCTTCCGGGGCCAACGTCCTGACTTTC	-	TRBJ2-6	-	TRBV9
CASSESGGTEGYEQYF	TGTGCCAGCAGTGAAAGTGGAGGGACAGAAGGCTACGAGCAGTACTTC	-	TRBJ2-7	-	TRBV6-1
CASSDFYRITSEGGYTF	TGTGCCAGCAGTGACTTTTATCGCATTACATCGGAGGGTGGCTACACCTTC	once	TRBJ1-2	-	TRBV6-4
CASSPRLAGEPDTQYF	TGTGCCAGCAGCCCGAGACTAGCGGGAGAGCCAGATACGCAGTATTTT	-	TRBJ2-3	TRBD2	TRBV11-2